This T cell receptor (beta chain) was documented in a study of T cells in women clearing cervical HPV infection. Remarks on this clone: The read ends 3 residues before the CDR3 terminus; that terminus is restored from the germline J gene.

This CDR3 has 14 residues. The trim removed 3 bases at V and 8 bases at J, leaving 5 bases unmatched. Per the germline V gene, CDR1 is DFQATT and CDR2 is SNEGSKA (reference sequence). The protocol was immunoSEQ multiplex PCR, while the TCRdb copy is restricted to in-frame clones and leaves out a portion. This sample's table reports 20,000 to 25,000 clones. The TCR sequence derives from a woman aged 18 to 69 with a cervical HPV16 infection that either progressed to CIN3+ or cleared (not recorded which). V is TRBV20-1 and J is TRBJ1-6; 9 nucleotides match TRBD1. Sequencing was performed on blood buffy coat. The sequenced part of the CDR3 DNA is TGCAGTGCTAGTTCCGGGACAGGGCATTCACCC. It is translated as CSASSGTGHSP. The full-length CDR3 reads as CSASSGTGHSPLHF.